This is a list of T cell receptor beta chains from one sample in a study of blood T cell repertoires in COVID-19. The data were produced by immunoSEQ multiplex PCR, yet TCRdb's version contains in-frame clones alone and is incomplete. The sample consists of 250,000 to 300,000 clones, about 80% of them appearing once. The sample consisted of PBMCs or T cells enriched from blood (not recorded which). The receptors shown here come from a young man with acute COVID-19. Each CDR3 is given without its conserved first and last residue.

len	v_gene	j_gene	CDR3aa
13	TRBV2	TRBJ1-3	ASSPDSSSGNTIY
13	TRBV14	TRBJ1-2	ASSQDGFGVYGYT
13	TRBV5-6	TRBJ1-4	ASSRDTTTNEKLF
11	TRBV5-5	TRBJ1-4	ASSLASDEKLF
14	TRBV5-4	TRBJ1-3	ASSPTVGLSGNTIY
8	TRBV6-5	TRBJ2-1	ASGRDEQF
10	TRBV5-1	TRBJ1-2	ASTSGIYGYT
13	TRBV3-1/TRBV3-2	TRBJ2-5	ASSQDPSSGGTQY
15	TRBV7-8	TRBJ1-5	ASSLPRRQGTNQPQH
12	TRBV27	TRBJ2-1	ASSLQGAYNEQF
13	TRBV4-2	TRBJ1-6	ASSQGQGDNSPLH
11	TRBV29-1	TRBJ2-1	SVDMLLAGEQF
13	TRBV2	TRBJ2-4	ASSVLQRQFGIQY
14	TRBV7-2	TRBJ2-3	ASSSRLAGALDTQY
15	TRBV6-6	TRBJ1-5	ASSHAQLGGIDQPQH